The rows below give T cell receptor beta chains drawn from one sample of a study of T cell repertoires and HLA-DP antigens. Only in-frame clones appear in the TCRdb table, and some are missing; sequencing was by immunoSEQ multiplex PCR. The profile shows about 89,000 clones, more than 75% of them singletons. The antigens these receptors bind are not known. Sequencing was performed on CD4+ T cells from PBMCs. These receptor sequences come from a man between 45 and 60 years old in good health and CMV-seronegative. Both conserved end residues are trimmed from each CDR3. The size entry is marked missing in some rows and otherwise reads once, few, many or a size class.

CDR3aa	abundance	v_gene	j_gene
ASSVGGGWATDTQY	few	TRBV9	TRBJ2-3
ASSPIQGQSYGYT	-	TRBV11-1	TRBJ1-2
ATSIRDRGGETQY	-	TRBV15	TRBJ2-5
SVVPGYT	-	TRBV29-1	TRBJ1-2
ASSVSVNTEAF	-	TRBV9	TRBJ1-1
SAHLSGTKY	-	TRBV20-1	TRBJ2-3
ASSLDGTYEQY	-	TRBV4-2	TRBJ2-7
AWSFGGLGFYGYT	-	TRBV30	TRBJ1-2
ASSLDRELAGGTQY	-	TRBV5-1	TRBJ2-5
ASSRRTGTSTDTQY	-	TRBV5-6	TRBJ2-3
ASSIDRKENQPQH	-	TRBV7-2	TRBJ1-5
ASSQEVARLNTEAF	-	TRBV4-3	TRBJ1-1
ASSQDGLAGGFADTQY	-	TRBV4-3	TRBJ2-3
ASSEVRGQEAF	-	TRBV6-1	TRBJ1-1
SFAQGTYEQY	-	TRBV29-1	TRBJ2-7
ASSLRRTANTGELF	-	TRBV7-3	TRBJ2-2
AWSRTVYGYT	-	TRBV30	TRBJ1-2
ASSLDRGRYNEQF	-	TRBV5-6	TRBJ2-1
ASSFGQGFYEQY	-	TRBV7-9	TRBJ2-7
ASETSVNTGELF	-	TRBV11-1	TRBJ2-2
ASSPRQGSLAKNIQY	-	TRBV5-1	TRBJ2-4
ASSDSGTDYGYT	-	TRBV25-1	TRBJ1-2
AWSDGGLETQY	-	TRBV30	TRBJ2-5
ASSGVVGGTGELF	-	TRBV5-6	TRBJ2-2
ASSQPSLTGLSDEQF	-	TRBV4-1	TRBJ2-1
ASRRELAGYNEQF	-	TRBV19	TRBJ2-1
ASSLKAGRDTQY	-	TRBV7-2	TRBJ2-3
ASSPRGGNQETQY	-	TRBV7-7	TRBJ2-5
ASSLRSGGAANTGELF	-	TRBV27	TRBJ2-2
ASRRRQGGSGYT	-	TRBV6-5	TRBJ1-2
ASSSPGQRRLETQY	-	TRBV6-6	TRBJ2-5
ASRSGPSTYEQY	once	TRBV5-1	TRBJ2-7
AWSAGSYEQY	-	TRBV30	TRBJ2-7
ASSPGLAGVYNEQF	-	TRBV7-2	TRBJ2-1
ASSYSSVRTGIEAF	-	TRBV6-5	TRBJ1-1
ASSYRTPQAYEQY	-	TRBV6-5	TRBJ2-7
SVLSGSNYNEQF	-	TRBV29-1	TRBJ2-1
ASSRGGGEQY	-	TRBV6-5	TRBJ2-7
ASSVATSGSGHEQF	-	TRBV9	TRBJ2-1
ASSPYEKETQY	once	TRBV14	TRBJ2-5
ATRDFLSYEQY	-	TRBV6-1	TRBJ2-7
ASSSASGVNSPLH	-	TRBV7-3	TRBJ1-6
ASSVDNSYEQY	-	TRBV19	TRBJ2-7
ASSLVGAVDTGELF	once	TRBV7-8	TRBJ2-2
AWSVLGGGTEAF	-	TRBV30	TRBJ1-1
AISDFELYT	-	TRBV10-3	TRBJ1-2
ASSRGLGNSYEQY	once	TRBV4-3	TRBJ2-7
ASSEGRADEQF	-	TRBV6-1	TRBJ2-1